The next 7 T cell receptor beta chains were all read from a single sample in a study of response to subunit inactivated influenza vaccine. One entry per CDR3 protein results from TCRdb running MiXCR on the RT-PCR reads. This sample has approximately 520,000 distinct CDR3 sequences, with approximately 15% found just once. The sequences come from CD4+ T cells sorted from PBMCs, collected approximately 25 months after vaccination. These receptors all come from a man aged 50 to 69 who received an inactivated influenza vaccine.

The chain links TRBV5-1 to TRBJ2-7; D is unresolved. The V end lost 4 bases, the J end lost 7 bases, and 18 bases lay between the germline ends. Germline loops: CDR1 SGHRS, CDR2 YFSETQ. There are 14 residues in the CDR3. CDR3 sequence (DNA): TGCGCCAGCAGCCCCGGAACCGCGGTTGGGGAGCAGTACTTC. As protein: CASSPGTAVGEQYF. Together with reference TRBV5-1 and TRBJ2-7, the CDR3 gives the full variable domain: KAGVTQTPRYLIKTRGQQVTLSCSPISGHRSVSWYQQTPGQGLQFLFEYFSETQRNKGNFPGRFSGRQFSNSRSEMNVSTLELGDSALYLCASSPGTAVGEQYFGPGTRLTVT.

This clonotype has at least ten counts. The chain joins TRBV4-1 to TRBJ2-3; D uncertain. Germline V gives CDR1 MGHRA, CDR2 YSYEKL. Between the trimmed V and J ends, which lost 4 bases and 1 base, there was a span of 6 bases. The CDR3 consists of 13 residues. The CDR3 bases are TGCGCCAGCAGCCCCCTGGGCACAGATACGCAGTATTTT. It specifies CASSPLGTDTQYF.

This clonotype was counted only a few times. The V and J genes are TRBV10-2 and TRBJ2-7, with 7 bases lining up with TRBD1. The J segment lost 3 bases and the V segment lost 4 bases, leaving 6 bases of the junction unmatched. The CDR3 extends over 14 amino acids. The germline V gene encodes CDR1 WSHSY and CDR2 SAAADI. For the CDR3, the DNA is TGCGCCAGCAGTGGACAGGGAATATTCTACGAGCAGTACTTC. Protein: CASSGQGIFYEQYF.

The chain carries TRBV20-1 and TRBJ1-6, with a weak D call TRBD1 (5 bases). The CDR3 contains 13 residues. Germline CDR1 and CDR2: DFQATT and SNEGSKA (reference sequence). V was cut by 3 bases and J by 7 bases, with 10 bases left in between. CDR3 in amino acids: CSARTEENSPLHF. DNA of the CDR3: TGCAGTGCTAGGACAGAAGAAAATTCACCCCTCCACTTT.

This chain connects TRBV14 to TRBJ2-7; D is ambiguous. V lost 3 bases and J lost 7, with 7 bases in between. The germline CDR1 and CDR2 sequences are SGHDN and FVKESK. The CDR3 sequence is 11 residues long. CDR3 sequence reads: CASSHAREQYF. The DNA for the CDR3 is TGTGCCAGCAGCCACGCTCGAGAGCAGTACTTC.

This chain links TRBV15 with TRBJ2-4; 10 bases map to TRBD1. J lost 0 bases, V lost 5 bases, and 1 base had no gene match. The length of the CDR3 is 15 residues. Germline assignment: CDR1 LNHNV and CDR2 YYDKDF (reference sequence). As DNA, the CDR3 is TGTGCCACCAGCGGGGACAGGGGAGCCAAAAACATTCAGTACTTC. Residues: CATSGDRGAKNIQYF.

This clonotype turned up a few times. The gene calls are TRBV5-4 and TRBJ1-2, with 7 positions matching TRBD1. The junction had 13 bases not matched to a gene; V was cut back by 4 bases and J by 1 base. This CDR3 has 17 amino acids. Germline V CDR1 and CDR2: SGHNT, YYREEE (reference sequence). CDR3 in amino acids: CASSPPAGTAHNYGYTF. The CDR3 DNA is TGTGCCAGCAGCCCACCTGCGGGGACAGCACATAACTATGGCTACACCTTC.